This entry lists 23 T cell receptor beta chains sequenced from one sample in a study of vaccination effects on CD4 cells after COVID-19. Subsequent to a culture period of less than twelve days, CD4+ T cells were isolated. Either the BNT162b2 or mRNA-1273 vaccine was given to participants in two doses. Antigens for these TCRs are unknown. TCRdb keeps only in-frame clones here, not all; method: immunoSEQ multiplex PCR. The sample lists fewer than 75,000 clones; about 78% were seen once. Specimen: CD4+ T cells from PBMCs cultured without peptide, collected after COVID-19 vaccination. These receptors were taken from a human donor who received a COVID-19 vaccine.

The chain links TRBV19 to TRBJ2-2; no clear D. With 5 bases removed from V and 3 bases from J, the gap between germline ends came to 10 bases. Per the germline V gene, CDR1 is LNHDA and CDR2 is SQIVND (reference sequence). This CDR3 has 14 amino acids. The CDR3 sequence is CASSVYSYTGELFF. The DNA for the CDR3 is TGTGCCAGTAGTGTATACAGTTACACCGGGGAGCTGTTTTTT.

The CDR3 sequence is CASSVGTATEAFF. CDR3 DNA sequence: TGTGCCAGCAGCGTCGGGACGGCTACTGAAGCTTTCTTT. The chain uses TRBV5-5 and TRBJ1-1, with a tentative D call TRBD1 (5 bases). CDR1 is SGHKS and CDR2 is YYEKEE in the germline V gene (reference sequence). With 4 bases removed from V and 5 bases from J, the gap between germline ends came to 12 bases. The CDR3 totals 13 residues.

The chain has TRBV19 and TRBJ2-4, with D possibly matching TRBD2 (5 bases). From germline, CDR1 is LNHDA and CDR2 SQIVND (reference sequence). This CDR3 is 16 amino acids long. V shed 6 bases and J shed 5 bases, with 20 bases lying between them. The CDR3 region has the DNA TGTGCCAGTAGCGTCCGCCGGGAAAAAAGAGAAAACATTCAGTACTTC. The encoded protein is CASSVRREKRENIQYF.

The V gene is TRBV13, the J gene TRBJ2-1; 12 bases match TRBD1. From germline, CDR1 is PRHDT and CDR2 FYEKMQ (reference sequence). The CDR3 contains 16 residues. The trim removed 5 bases at V and 5 bases at J, leaving 7 bases unmatched. CDR3 sequence reads: CASSRGQGAVDNEQFF. In DNA form, the CDR3 reads TGTGCCAGCAGCCGGGGACAGGGGGCAGTAGACAATGAGCAGTTCTTC.

This clone came up a few times. CDR3 region: CASSISREQPQHF. The CDR3, as DNA: TGTGCCAGTAGTATATCTCGGGAGCAGCCCCAGCATTTT. The V call is TRBV19, the J call TRBJ1-5, with D unresolved. Per the germline V gene, CDR1 is LNHDA and CDR2 is SQIVND (reference sequence). Trimming removed 2 bases at V and 7 bases at J, with 9 bases between. The CDR3 sequence is 13 residues long.

This sequence joins TRBV7-3 and TRBJ2-2, with TRBD1 matching 7 bases. V shed 1 base and J 2 bases; nucleotides not matched to a gene: 4. There are 16 residues in the CDR3. The germline V gene has CDR1 SGHTA and CDR2 FQGTGA. The CDR3, as DNA: TGTGCCAGCAGCTTAAGCCCAGGGGGTAACACCGGGGAGCTGTTTTTT. Amino acid sequence: CASSLSPGGNTGELFF.

The V gene is TRBV5-1, the J gene TRBJ2-6; D not certain. Looked up from germline, CDR1 is SGHRS and CDR2 is YFSETQ. This CDR3 contains 19 residues. V shed 1 base and J shed 0 bases, with 17 bases lying between them. CDR3 sequence reads: CASSLFPGFPSSGANVLTF. Here the CDR3 DNA reads TGCGCCAGCAGCTTGTTCCCAGGATTTCCTAGCTCTGGGGCCAACGTCCTGACTTTC. Full variable domain (rest looked up from reference TRBV5-1 and TRBJ2-6): KAGVTQTPRYLIKTRGQQVTLSCSPISGHRSVSWYQQTPGQGLQFLFEYFSETQRNKGNFPGRFSGRQFSNSRSEMNVSTLELGDSALYLCASSLFPGFPSSGANVLTFGAGSRLTVL.

This clone was counted between two and nine times. This chain uses TRBV7-9 with TRBJ2-1; D is undetermined. CDR3 length: 14 residues. Germline-derived CDR1 and CDR2 are SEHNR and FQNEAQ (reference sequence). V gave up 2 bases and J gave up 3 bases, with 8 bases separating them. CDR3 bases: TGTGCCAGCAGCTTAAGTCTCCTCTACAATGAGCAGTTCTTC. Amino acids: CASSLSLLYNEQFF.

The chain uses TRBV5-5 and TRBJ2-1; TRBD2 matches 10 bases. This CDR3 region has 14 residues. V shed 2 bases, J shed 5 bases, and the junction held 1 base outside the gene matches. Germline V gene lookup returns CDR1 SGHKS and CDR2 YYEKEE (reference sequence). CDR3 region: CASSLAGGNNEQFF. In DNA, the CDR3 is TGTGCCAGCAGCTTAGCGGGGGGGAACAATGAGCAGTTCTTC. Based on the CDR3 plus reference TRBV5-5 and TRBJ2-1, the full variable domain is DAGVTQSPTHLIKTRGQQVTLRCSPISGHKSVSWYQQVLGQGPQFIFQYYEKEERGRGNFPDRFSARQFPNYSSELNVNALLLGDSALYLCASSLAGGNNEQFFGPGTRLTVL.

This rearrangement joins TRBV6-2 or TRBV6-3 to TRBJ2-7; 7 bases line up with TRBD1. Germline loops: CDR1 MNHEY, CDR2 SVGEGT. V gave up 3 bases and J gave up 2 bases; unmatched junction bases: 7. This CDR3 is 15 amino acids long. CDR3 bases: TGTGCCAGCAGTTATCAGGGGGAAAATACCTACGAGCAGTACTTC. Translating gives CASSYQGENTYEQYF.

The chain couples TRBV20-1 to TRBJ2-7, with D uncertain. V dropped 3 bases and J dropped 2 bases, with 11 bases sitting between them. This CDR3 is 13 amino acids long. Germline V gene data show CDR1 as DFQATT and CDR2 as SNEGSKA (reference sequence). For the CDR3, the DNA is TGCAGTGCTAGTAACGGGCCCGCCTACGAGCAGTACTTC. Its translation is CSASNGPAYEQYF.

The rearrangement uses TRBV7-2 and TRBJ2-7; D gene unclear. V shed 2 bases and J shed 3 bases, with 5 bases lying between them. This CDR3 region has 12 residues. CDR1 and CDR2 (germline): SGHTA, FQGNSA. The CDR3 nucleotides are TGTGCCAGCAGCTTAAACCACTACGAGCAGTACTTC. Encoded protein: CASSLNHYEQYF.

The rearrangement joins TRBV4-2 to TRBJ2-3; TRBD1 aligns across 10 bases. The CDR3 sequence is 17 residues long. Germline CDR1 and CDR2: LGHNA and YNFKEQ. J gave up 4 bases and V 1 base, and 8 bases lay outside the gene matches. As DNA, the CDR3 is TGTGCCAGCAGCCAAGTGACAGGGGGCGGGAAGTCAGATACGCAGTATTTT. Translating gives CASSQVTGGGKSDTQYF.

This clone appeared once. This chain links TRBV5-4 with TRBJ2-7; 8 bases match TRBD2. This CDR3 contains 15 residues. Germline CDR1 SGHNT, CDR2 YYREEE (reference sequence). The trim removed 0 bases at V and 2 bases at J, leaving 4 bases unmatched. The CDR3 here is CASSLGAGVTYEQYF. DNA for the CDR3: TGTGCCAGCAGCTTGGGAGCGGGGGTTACCTACGAGCAGTACTTC.

The chain has TRBV10-2 and TRBJ1-2; 9 bases match TRBD1. The CDR3 is 14 residues long. The J segment lost 4 bases and the V segment lost 2 bases, leaving 2 bases of the junction unmatched. Germline V gene data show CDR1 as WSHSY and CDR2 as SAAADI. The CDR3 protein is CASSEGQGLYGYTF. CDR3 nucleotide sequence: TGCGCCAGCAGTGAGGGACAGGGGCTCTATGGCTACACCTTC.

The chain employs TRBV30 and TRBJ1-4; D is undetermined. V lost 3 bases and J 3 bases, leaving 5 bases between the germline ends. The germline V gene has CDR1 GTSNPN and CDR2 SVGIG (reference sequence). The CDR3 contains 12 residues. CDR3 nucleotide sequence: TGTGCCTGGAGGCCCCCTAATGAAAAACTGTTTTTT. As protein: CAWRPPNEKLFF. Full variable domain (remainder filled in from reference TRBV30 and TRBJ1-4): SQTIHQWPATLVQPVGSPLSLECTVEGTSNPNLYWYRQAAGRGLQLLFYSVGIGQISSEVPQNLSASRPQDRQFILSSKKLLLSDSGFYLCAWRPPNEKLFFGSGTQLSVL.

The genes are TRBV19 and TRBJ1-1, with D unresolved. The length of the CDR3 is 17 residues. V lost 6 bases to trimming and J lost 6 bases, with 26 bases between them. CDR1 is LNHDA and CDR2 is SQIVND in the germline V gene (reference sequence). The CDR3 bases are TGTGCCAGTAGGGCCCTAAGGGCAGGTGTTGAAAGAGCTGAAGCTTTCTTT. Protein sequence: CASRALRAGVERAEAFF.

This clone was detected only a few times. J is TRBJ2-7 and V is TRBV27; weak D call: TRBD2 (6 bases). The CDR3 spans 14 residues. V was cut by 5 bases and J by 3 bases, with 14 bases left in between. Germline V gives CDR1 MNHEY, CDR2 SMNVEV (reference sequence). The CDR3 nucleotides read TGTGCCAGCAGTAGATTTATGGGGGGCTACGAGCAGTACTTC. Translated, it gives CASSRFMGGYEQYF.

This clone was detected once. V and J are TRBV7-8 and TRBJ1-2, with 8 bases matching TRBD1. CDR1 SGHVS and CDR2 FQNEAQ come from the germline V gene. V dropped 5 bases and J dropped 9; count of bases not matched to a gene: 8. The CDR3 contains 13 residues. In DNA form, the CDR3 reads TGTGCCAGCAGCCAGGACAGGGAAGGAAGCTACACCTTC. Amino acids: CASSQDREGSYTF.

This chain links TRBV3-1 (or the pseudogene TRBV3-2) with TRBJ1-3, with a tentative D call TRBD1 (5 bases). Germline CDR1 reads LGHDT; CDR2 reads YNNKEL (reference sequence). The CDR3 sequence is 17 residues long. Trimming took 1 base from V and 0 from J, leaving 13 bases between them. The CDR3 sequence: CASSQVGGWFSGNTIYF. CDR3 DNA sequence: TGTGCCAGCAGCCAAGTGGGGGGGTGGTTCTCTGGAAACACCATATATTTT.

This clone has just one count. The J gene is TRBJ1-5, the V gene TRBV6-5; 10 bases match TRBD1. Losses at the gene ends were 8 bases for V and 4 bases for J; bases not matched to a gene: 8. The CDR3 sequence is 15 residues long. Germline loops: CDR1 MNHEY, CDR2 SVGAGI. CDR3 sequence: CASSPGQGRNQPQHF. The DNA of the CDR3 is TGTGCCAGCTCTCCGGGACAGGGGCGAAATCAGCCCCAGCATTTT.

This clone was found a few times. The genes are TRBV28 and TRBJ1-1; 7 bases fit TRBD1. Germline V lookup: CDR1 MDHEN, CDR2 SYDVKM. The trim removed 8 bases at V and 0 bases at J, leaving 6 bases unmatched. CDR3 length: 14 amino acids. The DNA for the CDR3 is TGTGCCAGCTACCTCGACAGGGTGAACACTGAAGCTTTCTTT. It codes for CASYLDRVNTEAFF.

The chain recombines TRBV7-2 with TRBJ1-2; D is uncertain. Trimming removed 0 bases at V and 7 bases at J, with 6 bases between. CDR3 length equals 12 residues. Per the germline V gene, CDR1 is SGHTA and CDR2 is FQGNSA. In nucleotides, the CDR3 is TGTGCCAGCAGCTTAGCGCAGCGTGGCTACACCTTC. Translating it yields CASSLAQRGYTF.